This note documents a single T cell receptor beta chain sequence. Its cognate antigen is unknown. Germline lookup yields CDR1 MGHRA and CDR2 YSYEKL. The V end was cut by 4 bases, the J end by 8 bases, with 17 bases between. The CDR3 sequence is 15 residues long. These data belong to a study of CD8 T cells in ankylosing spondylitis. Overall study findings and caveats: The study looked at matched synovial fluid samples from ankylosing spondylitis patients. Disease-linked clones were reported to be significantly enriched there. There was a TCR beta motif, made of several highly homologous variants, that appeared characteristic of ankylosing spondylitis blood. The authors found the disease-linked clones to be CD8+ and relatively rare in peripheral blood. Reactive arthritis synovial fluid and blood were previously reported to contain some motif variants.

From the 5' RACE reads, TCRdb called clonotypes with MiXCR, one entry per CDR3 protein. The sample has roughly 400,000 distinct CDR3 sequences; around 24% are singletons. The rearrangement links TRBV4-1 to TRBJ1-4; D is possibly TRBD1 (6 bases). The specimen sequenced was blood, either unsorted or a sorted T cell fraction (not recorded which). The source of this sequence is a male donor with ankylosing spondylitis. CDR3 residues: CASSLGTRGEEKLFF. CDR3 nucleotide sequence: TGCGCCAGCAGCCTAGGGACCAGGGGAGAGGAAAAACTGTTTTTT.